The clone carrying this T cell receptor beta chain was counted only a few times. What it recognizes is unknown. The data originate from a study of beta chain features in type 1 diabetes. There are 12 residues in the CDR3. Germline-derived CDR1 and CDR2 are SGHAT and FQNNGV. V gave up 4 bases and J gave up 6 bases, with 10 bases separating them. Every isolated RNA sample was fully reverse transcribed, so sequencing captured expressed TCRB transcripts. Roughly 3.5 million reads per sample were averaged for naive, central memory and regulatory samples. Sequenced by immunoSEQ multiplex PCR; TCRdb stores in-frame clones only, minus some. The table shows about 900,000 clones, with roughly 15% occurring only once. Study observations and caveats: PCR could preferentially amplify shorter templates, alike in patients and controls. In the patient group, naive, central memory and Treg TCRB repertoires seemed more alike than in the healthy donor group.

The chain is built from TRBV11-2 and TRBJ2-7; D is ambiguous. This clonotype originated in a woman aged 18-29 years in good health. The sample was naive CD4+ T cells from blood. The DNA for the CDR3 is TGTGCCAGCAGCTCACAGAATTCCGAGCAGTACTTC. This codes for CASSSQNSEQYF.